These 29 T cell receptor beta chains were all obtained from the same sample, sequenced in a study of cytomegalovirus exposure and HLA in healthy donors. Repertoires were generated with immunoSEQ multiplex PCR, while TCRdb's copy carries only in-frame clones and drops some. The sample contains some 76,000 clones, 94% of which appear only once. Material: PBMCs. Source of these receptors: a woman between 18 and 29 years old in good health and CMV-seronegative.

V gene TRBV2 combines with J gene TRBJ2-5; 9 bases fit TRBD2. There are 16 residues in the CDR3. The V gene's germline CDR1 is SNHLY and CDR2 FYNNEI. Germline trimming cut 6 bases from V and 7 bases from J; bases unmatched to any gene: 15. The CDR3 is CASRPAGGPNRATQYF. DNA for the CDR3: TGTGCCAGCAGGCCAGCGGGGGGCCCTAATCGCGCGACCCAGTACTTC.

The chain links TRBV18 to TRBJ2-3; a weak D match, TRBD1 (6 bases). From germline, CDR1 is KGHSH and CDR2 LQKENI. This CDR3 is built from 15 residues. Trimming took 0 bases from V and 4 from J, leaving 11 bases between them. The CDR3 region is CASSPPNRVADTQYF. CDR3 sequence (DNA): TGTGCCAGCTCACCACCAAACAGGGTGGCAGATACGCAGTATTTT.

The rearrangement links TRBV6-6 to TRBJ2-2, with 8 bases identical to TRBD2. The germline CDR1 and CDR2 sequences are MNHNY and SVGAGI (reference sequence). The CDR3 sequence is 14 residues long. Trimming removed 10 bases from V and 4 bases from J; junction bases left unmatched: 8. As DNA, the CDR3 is TGTGCCACGGGGGGGGAACAGTCCACCGGGGAGCTGTTTTTT. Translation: CATGGEQSTGELFF.

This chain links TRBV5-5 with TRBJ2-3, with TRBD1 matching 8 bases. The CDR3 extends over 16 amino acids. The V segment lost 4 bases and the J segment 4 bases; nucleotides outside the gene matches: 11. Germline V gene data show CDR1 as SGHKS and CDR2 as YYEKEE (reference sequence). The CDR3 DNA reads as TGTGCCAGCAGCCACCACGACAGGGGTCTAGCAGATACGCAGTATTTT. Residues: CASSHHDRGLADTQYF. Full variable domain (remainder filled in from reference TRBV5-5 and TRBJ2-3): DAGVTQSPTHLIKTRGQQVTLRCSPISGHKSVSWYQQVLGQGPQFIFQYYEKEERGRGNFPDRFSARQFPNYSSELNVNALLLGDSALYLCASSHHDRGLADTQYFGPGTRLTVL.

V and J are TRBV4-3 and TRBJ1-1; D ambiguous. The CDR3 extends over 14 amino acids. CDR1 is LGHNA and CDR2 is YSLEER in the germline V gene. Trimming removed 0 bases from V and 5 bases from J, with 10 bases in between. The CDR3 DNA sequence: TGCGCCAGCAGCCAAGACCGGGGAGATACTGAAGCTTTCTTT. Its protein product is CASSQDRGDTEAFF.

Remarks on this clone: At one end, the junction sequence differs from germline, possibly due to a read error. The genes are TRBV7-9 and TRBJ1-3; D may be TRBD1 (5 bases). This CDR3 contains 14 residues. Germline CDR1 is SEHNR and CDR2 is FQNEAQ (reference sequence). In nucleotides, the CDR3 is TGTGCCAGCAGATTAGGGGCCTCTGGAAACACCATATATTTT. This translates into CASRLGASGNTIYF.

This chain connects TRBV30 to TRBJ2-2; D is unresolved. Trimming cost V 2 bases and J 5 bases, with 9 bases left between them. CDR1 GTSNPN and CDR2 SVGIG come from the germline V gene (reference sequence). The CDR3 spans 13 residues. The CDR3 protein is CAWSPGRTGELFF. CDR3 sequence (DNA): TGTGCCTGGAGTCCGGGTCGTACCGGGGAGCTGTTTTTT.

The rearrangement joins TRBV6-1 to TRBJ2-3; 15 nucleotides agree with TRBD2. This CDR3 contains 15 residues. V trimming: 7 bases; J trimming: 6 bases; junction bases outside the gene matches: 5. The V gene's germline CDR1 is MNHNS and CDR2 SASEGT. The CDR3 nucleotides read TGTGCCAGCACGGGACTAGCGGGGGGCGGGGATACGCAGTATTTT. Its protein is CASTGLAGGGDTQYF.

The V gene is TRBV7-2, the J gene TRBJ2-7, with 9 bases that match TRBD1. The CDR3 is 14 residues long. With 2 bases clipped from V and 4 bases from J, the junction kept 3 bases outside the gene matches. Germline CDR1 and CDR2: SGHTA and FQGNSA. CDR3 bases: TGTGCCAGCAGCTTACTCGGGACAGGGTACGAGCAGTACTTC. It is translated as CASSLLGTGYEQYF. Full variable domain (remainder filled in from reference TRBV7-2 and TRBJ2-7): GAGVSQSPSNKVTEKGKDVELRCDPISGHTALYWYRQSLGQGLEFLIYFQGNSAPDKSGLPSDRFSAERTGGSVSTLTIQRTQQEDSAVYLCASSLLGTGYEQYFGPGTRLTVT.

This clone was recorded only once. The CDR3 DNA reads TGTGCCAGCAGCCAAGGCGCCGGGACAGAATTTAATGGCTACACCTTC. It codes for CASSQGAGTEFNGYTF. V and J are TRBV4-2 and TRBJ1-2; TRBD1 matches at 7 bases. Germline V CDR1 and CDR2: LGHNA, YNFKEQ. The CDR3 runs 16 residues. V lost 1 base and J lost 6; bases outside the gene matches: 11.

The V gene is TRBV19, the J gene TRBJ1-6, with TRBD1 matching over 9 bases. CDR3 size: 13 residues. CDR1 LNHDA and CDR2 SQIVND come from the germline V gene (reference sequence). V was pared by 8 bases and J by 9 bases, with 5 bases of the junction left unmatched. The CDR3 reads CASRDRVGSPLHF. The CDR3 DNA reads TGTGCCAGTCGGGACAGGGTCGGTTCACCCCTCCACTTT.

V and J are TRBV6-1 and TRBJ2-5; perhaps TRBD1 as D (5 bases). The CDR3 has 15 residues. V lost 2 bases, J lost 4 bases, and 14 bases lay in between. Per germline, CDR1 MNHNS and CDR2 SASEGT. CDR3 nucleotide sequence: TGTGCCAGCAGTGAATCCCCAGGGTTAGGAGAGACCCAGTACTTC. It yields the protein CASSESPGLGETQYF.

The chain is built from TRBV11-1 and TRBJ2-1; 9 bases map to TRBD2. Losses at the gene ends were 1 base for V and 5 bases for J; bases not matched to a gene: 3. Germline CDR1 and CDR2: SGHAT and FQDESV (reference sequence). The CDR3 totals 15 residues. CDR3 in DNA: TGTGCCAGCAGCTTAGGAGCGGGAGGCCACAATGAGCAGTTCTTC. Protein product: CASSLGAGGHNEQFF.

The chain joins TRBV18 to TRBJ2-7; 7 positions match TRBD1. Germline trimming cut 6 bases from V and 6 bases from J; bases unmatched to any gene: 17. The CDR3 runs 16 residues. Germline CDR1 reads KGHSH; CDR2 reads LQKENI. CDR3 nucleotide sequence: TGTGCCAGCTCCCAGAGAACCCGGGACAGACTCGGCGAGCAGTACTTC. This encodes CASSQRTRDRLGEQYF. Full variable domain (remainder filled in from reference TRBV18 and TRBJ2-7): NAGVMQNPRHLVRRRGQEARLRCSPMKGHSHVYWYRQLPEEGLKFMVYLQKENIIDESGMPKERFSAEFPKEGPSILRIQQVVRGDSAAYFCASSQRTRDRLGEQYFGPGTRLTVT.

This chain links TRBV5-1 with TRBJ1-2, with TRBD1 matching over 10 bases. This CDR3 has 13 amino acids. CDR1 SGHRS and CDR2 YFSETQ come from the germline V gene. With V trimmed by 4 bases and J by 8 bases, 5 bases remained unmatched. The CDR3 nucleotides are TGCGCCAGCAGCCAGGGGACAGGGGAGGGCTACACCTTC. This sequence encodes CASSQGTGEGYTF. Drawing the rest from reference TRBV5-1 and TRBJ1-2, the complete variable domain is KAGVTQTPRYLIKTRGQQVTLSCSPISGHRSVSWYQQTPGQGLQFLFEYFSETQRNKGNFPGRFSGRQFSNSRSEMNVSTLELGDSALYLCASSQGTGEGYTFGSGTRLTVV.

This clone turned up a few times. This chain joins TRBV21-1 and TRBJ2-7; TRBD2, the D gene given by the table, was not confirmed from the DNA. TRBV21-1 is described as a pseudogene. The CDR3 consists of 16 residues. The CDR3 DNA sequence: TGTGCCAGCAGCCCCAAGCCTAGCGGGAGCTCCTACGAGCAGTACTTC. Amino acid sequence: CASSPKPSGSSYEQYF.

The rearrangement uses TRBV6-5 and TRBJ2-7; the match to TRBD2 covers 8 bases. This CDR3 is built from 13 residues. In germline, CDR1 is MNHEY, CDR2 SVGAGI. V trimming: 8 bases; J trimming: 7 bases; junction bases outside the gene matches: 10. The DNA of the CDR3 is TGTGCCAGCTCGTCGGGGGGGAGGAGAGAGCAGTACTTC. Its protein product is CASSSGGRREQYF.

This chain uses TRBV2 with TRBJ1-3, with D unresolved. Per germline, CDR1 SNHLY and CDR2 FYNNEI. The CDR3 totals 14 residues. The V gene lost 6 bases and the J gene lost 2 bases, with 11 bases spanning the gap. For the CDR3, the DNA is TGTGCCAGCAGCACCCCCGGGGCTGGAAACACCATATATTTT. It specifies CASSTPGAGNTIYF.

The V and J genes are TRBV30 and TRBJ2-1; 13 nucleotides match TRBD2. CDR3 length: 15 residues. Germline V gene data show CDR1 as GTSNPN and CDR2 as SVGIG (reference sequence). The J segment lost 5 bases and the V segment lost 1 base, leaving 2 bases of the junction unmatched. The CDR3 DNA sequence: TGTGCCTGGAGTGGGGGACTAGCGGGAAACAATGAGCAGTTCTTC. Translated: CAWSGGLAGNNEQFF. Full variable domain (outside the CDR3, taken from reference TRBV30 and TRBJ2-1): SQTIHQWPATLVQPVGSPLSLECTVEGTSNPNLYWYRQAAGRGLQLLFYSVGIGQISSEVPQNLSASRPQDRQFILSSKKLLLSDSGFYLCAWSGGLAGNNEQFFGPGTRLTVL.

The CDR3 loop is CARSLTSGTDNNSPLHF. The CDR3 DNA reads as TGTGCCAGAAGCCTGACCTCCGGGACAGATAATAATTCACCCCTCCACTTT. The chain is built from TRBV5-3 and TRBJ1-6, with TRBD1 matching over 7 bases. TRBV5-3 is filed as an ORF, its function uncertain. V shed 4 bases, J shed 5 bases, and the junction held 12 bases outside the gene matches. The CDR3 spans 17 residues.

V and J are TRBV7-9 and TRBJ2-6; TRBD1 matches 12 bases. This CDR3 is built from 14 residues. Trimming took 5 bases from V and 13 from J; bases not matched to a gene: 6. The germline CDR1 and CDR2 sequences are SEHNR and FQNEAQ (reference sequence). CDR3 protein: CASSPGTGGYVLTF. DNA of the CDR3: TGTGCCAGCAGCCCCGGGACAGGGGGCTATGTCCTGACTTTC.

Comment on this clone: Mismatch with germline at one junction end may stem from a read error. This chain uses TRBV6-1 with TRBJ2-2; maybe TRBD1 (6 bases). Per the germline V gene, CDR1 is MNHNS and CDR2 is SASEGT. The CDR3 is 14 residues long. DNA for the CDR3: TGTGCCAGCAGAAGCACAGGGAACTCCGGGGAGCTGTTTTTT. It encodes CASRSTGNSGELFF.

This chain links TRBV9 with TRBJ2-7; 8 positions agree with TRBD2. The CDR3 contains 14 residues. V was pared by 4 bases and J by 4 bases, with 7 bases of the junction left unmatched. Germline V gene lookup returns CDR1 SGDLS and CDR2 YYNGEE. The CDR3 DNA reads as TGTGCCAGCAGCCCCCGGGAGGGCCGGTACGAGCAGTACTTC. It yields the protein CASSPREGRYEQYF.

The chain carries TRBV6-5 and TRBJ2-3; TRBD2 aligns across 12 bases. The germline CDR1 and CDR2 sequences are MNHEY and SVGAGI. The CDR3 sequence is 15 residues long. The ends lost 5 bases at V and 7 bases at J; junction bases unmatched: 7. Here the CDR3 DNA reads TGTGCCAGCAGTCTAGCGGGGGGGCCGGAACATACGCAGTATTTT. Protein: CASSLAGGPEHTQYF.

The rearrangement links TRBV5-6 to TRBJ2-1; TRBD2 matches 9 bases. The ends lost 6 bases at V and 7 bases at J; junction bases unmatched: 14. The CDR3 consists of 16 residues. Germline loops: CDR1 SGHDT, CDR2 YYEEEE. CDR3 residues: CASTLVGLAQVNEQFF. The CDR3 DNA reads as TGTGCCAGCACGCTAGTGGGACTAGCTCAGGTGAATGAGCAGTTCTTC.

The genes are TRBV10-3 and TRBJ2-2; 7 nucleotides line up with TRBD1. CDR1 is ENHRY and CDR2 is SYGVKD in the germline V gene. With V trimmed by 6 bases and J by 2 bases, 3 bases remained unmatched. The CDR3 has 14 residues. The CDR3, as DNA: TGTGCCATCAGGGGACAGAGCAACACCGGGGAGCTGTTTTTT. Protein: CAIRGQSNTGELFF.

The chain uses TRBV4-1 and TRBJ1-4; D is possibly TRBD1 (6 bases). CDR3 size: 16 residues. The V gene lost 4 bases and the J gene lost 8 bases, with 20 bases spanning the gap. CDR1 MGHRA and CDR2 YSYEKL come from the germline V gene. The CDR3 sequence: CASSPLGRQVDEKLFF. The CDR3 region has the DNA TGCGCCAGCAGCCCCCTGGGACGACAGGTTGACGAAAAACTGTTTTTT.

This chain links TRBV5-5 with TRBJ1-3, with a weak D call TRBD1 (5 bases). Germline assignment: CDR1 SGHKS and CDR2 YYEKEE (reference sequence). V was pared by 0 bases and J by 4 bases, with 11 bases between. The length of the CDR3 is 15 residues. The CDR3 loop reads CASSLARAEGNTIYF. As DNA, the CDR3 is TGTGCCAGCAGCTTGGCCAGGGCGGAAGGAAACACCATATATTTT.

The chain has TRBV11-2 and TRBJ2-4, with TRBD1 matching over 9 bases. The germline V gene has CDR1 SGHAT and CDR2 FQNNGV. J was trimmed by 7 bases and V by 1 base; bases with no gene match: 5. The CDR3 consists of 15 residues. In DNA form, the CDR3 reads TGTGCCAGCAGCTTAGGGGGGACAGGGTTTAACATTCAGTACTTC. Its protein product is CASSLGGTGFNIQYF.